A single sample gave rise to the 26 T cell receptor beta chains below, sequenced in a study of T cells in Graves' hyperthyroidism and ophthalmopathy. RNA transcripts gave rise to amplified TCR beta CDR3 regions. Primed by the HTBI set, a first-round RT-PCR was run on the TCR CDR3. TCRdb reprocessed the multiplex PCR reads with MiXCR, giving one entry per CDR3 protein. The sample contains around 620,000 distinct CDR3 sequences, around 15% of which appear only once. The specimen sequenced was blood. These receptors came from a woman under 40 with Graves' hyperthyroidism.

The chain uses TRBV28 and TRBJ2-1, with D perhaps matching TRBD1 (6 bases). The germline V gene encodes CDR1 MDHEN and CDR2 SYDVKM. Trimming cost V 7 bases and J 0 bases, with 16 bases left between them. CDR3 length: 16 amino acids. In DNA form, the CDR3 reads TGTGCCAGCACCCCTTTGGGGGCGAGCTCCTACAATGAGCAGTTCTTC. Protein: CASTPLGASSYNEQFF.

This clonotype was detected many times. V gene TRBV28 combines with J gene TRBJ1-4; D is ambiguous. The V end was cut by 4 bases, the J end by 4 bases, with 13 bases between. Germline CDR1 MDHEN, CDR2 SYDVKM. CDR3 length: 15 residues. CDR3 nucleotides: TGTGCCAGCAGTTCCCACAAGTTGGTTAATGAAAAACTGTTTTTT. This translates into CASSSHKLVNEKLFF. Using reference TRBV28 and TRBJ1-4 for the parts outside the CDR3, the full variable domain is DVKVTQSSRYLVKRTGEKVFLECVQDMDHENMFWYRQDPGLGLRLIYFSYDVKMKEKGDIPEGYSVSREKKERFSLILESASTNQTSMYLCASSSHKLVNEKLFFGSGTQLSVL.

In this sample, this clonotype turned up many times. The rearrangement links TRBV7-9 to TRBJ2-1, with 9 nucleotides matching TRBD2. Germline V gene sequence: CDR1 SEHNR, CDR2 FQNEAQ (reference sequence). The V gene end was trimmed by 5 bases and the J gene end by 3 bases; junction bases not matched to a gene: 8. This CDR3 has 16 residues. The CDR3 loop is CASSGYSGRSYNEQFF. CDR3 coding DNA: TGTGCCAGCAGCGGTTATAGCGGGAGAAGCTACAATGAGCAGTTCTTC.

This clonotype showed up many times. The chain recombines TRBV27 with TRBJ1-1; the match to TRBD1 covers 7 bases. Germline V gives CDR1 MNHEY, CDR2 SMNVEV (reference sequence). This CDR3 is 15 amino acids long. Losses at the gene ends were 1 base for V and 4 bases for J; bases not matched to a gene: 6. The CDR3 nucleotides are TGTGCCAGCAGTTTATTTCGACAGGGCGCCACTGAAGCTTTCTTT. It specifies CASSLFRQGATEAFF.

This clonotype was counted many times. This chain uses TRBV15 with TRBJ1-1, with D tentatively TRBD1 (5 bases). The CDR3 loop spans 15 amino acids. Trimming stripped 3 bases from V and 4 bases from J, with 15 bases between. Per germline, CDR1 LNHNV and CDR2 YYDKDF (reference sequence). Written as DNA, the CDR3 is TGTGCCACCAGCAGGGCAGGGCTTCAAGGCACTGAAGCTTTCTTT. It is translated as CATSRAGLQGTEAFF.

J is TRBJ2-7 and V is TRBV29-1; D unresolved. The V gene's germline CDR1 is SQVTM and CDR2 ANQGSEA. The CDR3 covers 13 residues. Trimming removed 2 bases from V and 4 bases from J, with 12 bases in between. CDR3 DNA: TGCAGCGTTGAATTGGCCCTCTCTTACGAGCAGTACTTC. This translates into CSVELALSYEQYF.

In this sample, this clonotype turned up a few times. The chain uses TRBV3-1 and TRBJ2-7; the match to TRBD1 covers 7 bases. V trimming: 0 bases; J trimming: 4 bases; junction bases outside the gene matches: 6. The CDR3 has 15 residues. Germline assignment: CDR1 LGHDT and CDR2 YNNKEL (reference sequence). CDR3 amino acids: CASSQEFRGSYEQYF. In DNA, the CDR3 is TGTGCCAGCAGCCAAGAGTTCAGGGGGTCGTACGAGCAGTACTTC.

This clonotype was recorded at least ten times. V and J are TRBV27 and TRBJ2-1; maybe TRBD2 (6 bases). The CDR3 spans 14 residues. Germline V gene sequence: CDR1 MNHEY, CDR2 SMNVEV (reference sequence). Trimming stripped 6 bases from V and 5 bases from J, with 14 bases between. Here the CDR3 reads CASRPSLAHNEQFF. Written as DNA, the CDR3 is TGTGCCAGCAGGCCCAGTCTAGCGCACAATGAGCAGTTCTTC.

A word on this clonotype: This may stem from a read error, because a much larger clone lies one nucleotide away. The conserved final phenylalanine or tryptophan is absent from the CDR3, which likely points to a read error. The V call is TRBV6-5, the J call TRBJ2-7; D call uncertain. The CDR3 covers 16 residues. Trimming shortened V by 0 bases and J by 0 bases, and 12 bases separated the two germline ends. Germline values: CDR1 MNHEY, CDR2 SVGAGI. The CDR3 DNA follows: TGTGCCAGCAGTTACTCGCCCGACAAGACCTCCTACGAGCAGTACTTG. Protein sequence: CASSYSPDKTSYEQYL.

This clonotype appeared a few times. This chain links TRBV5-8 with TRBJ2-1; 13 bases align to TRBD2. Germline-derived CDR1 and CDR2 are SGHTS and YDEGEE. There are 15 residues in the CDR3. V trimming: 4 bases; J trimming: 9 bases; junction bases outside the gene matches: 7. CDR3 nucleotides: TGTGCCAGCAGCCAAGGGACTAGCGGGACGGGTGAGCAGTTCTTC. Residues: CASSQGTSGTGEQFF.

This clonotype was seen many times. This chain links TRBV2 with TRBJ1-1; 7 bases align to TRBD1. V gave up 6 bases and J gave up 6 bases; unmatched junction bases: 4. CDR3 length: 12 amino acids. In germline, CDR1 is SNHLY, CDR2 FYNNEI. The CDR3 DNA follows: TGTGCCAGCAGAGGACAGGTCTCTGAAGCTTTCTTT. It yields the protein CASRGQVSEAFF.

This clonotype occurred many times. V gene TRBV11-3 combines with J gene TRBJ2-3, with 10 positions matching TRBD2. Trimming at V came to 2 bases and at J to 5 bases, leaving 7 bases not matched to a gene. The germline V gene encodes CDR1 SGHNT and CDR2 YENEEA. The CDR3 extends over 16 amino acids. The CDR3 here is CASSLRSGRAGDTQYF. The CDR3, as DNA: TGTGCCAGCAGCTTACGCAGCGGGAGGGCGGGAGATACGCAGTATTTT.

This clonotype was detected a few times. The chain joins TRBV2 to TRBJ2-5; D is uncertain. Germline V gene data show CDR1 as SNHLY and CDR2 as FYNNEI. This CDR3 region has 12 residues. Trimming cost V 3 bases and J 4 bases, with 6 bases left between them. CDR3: CASSEDRETQYF. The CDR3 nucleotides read TGTGCCAGCAGTGAGGACCGAGAGACCCAGTACTTC.

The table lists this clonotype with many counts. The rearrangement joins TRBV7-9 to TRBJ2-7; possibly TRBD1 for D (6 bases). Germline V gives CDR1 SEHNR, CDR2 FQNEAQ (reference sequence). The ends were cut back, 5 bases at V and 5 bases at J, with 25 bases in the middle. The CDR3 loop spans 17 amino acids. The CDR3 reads CASSRGALLGTNHEQYF. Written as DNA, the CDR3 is TGTGCCAGCAGCAGAGGAGCCCTATTAGGGACAAACCACGAGCAGTACTTC.

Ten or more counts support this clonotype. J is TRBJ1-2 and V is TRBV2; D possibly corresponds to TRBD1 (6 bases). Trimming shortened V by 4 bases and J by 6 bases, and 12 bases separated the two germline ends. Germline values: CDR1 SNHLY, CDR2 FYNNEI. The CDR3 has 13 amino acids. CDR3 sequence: CASSVWTDDGYTF. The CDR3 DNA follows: TGTGCCAGCAGTGTATGGACAGACGATGGCTACACCTTC.

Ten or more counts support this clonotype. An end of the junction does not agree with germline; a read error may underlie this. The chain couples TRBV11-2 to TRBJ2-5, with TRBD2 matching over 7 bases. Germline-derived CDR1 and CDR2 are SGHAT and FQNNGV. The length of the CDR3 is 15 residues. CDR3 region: CANSLFGEGQETQYF. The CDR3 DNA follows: TGTGCCAACAGCTTATTCGGGGAGGGGCAAGAGACCCAGTACTTC.

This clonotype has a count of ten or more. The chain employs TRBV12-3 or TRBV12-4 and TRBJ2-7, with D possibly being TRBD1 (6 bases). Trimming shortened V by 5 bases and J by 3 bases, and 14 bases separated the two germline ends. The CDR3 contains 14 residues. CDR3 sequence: CASSRPGHHYEQYF. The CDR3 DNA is TGTGCCAGCAGTCGACCGGGACACCACTACGAGCAGTACTTC.

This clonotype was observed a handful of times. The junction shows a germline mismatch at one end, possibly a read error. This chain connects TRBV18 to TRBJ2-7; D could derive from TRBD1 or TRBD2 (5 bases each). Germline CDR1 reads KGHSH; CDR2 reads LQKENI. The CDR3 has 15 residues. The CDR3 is CASSPSGGRNYGQYF. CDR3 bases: TGTGCCAGCTCACCGAGTGGGGGACGGAACTACGGGCAGTACTTC.

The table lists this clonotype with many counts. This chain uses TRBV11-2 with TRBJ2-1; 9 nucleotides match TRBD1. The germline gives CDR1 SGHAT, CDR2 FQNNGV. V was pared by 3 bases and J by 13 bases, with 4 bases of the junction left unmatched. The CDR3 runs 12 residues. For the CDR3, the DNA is TGTGCCAGCAGCTTCGGGACAGGGATCCAGTTCTTC. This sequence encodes CASSFGTGIQFF.

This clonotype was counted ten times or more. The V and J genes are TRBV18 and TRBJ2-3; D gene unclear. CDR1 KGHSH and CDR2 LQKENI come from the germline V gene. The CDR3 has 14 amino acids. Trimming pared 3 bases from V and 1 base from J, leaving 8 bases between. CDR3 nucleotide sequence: TGTGCCAGCTCACCGTCCAGCCGCACAGATACGCAGTATTTT. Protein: CASSPSSRTDTQYF.

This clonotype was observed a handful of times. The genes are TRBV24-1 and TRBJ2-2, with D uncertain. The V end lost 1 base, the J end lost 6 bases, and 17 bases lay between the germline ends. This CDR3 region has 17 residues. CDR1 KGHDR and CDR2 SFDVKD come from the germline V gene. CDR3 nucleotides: TGTGCCACCAGTGATTTAGGAACAGTTTCCCACCCCGGGGAGCTGTTTTTT. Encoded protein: CATSDLGTVSHPGELFF.

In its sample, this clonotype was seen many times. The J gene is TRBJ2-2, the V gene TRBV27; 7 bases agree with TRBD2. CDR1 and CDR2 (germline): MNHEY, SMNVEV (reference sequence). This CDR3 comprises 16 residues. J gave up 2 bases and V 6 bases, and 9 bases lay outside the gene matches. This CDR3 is CASSPGVAGNTGELFF. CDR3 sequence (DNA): TGTGCCAGCAGCCCCGGAGTAGCGGGCAACACCGGGGAGCTGTTTTTT.

DNA for the CDR3: TGTGCCAGCAAGGGACTAGCGTTAAATGAGCAGTTCTTC. Translation: CASKGLALNEQFF. V usage is TRBV2 and J usage is TRBJ2-1, with TRBD2 identical over 10 bases. This CDR3 contains 13 residues. V dropped 7 bases and J dropped 7; count of bases not matched to a gene: 4. The germline gives CDR1 SNHLY, CDR2 FYNNEI.

CDR3 sequence: CASSFGRGDYGYTF. CDR3 nucleotide sequence: TGTGCCAGCAGTTTTGGCAGGGGGGACTATGGCTACACCTTC. V and J are TRBV12-3 or TRBV12-4 and TRBJ1-2, with 7 positions matching TRBD1. V shed 3 bases and J 3 bases; nucleotides not matched to a gene: 4. This CDR3 region has 14 residues.

CDR3 sequence reads: CASSQVFTGELFF. The DNA of the CDR3 is TGTGCCAGCAGCCAAGTTTTCACCGGGGAGCTGTTTTTT. The chain links TRBV14 to TRBJ2-2; D not certain. The V end lost 1 base, the J end lost 4 bases, and 4 bases lay between the germline ends. The CDR3 covers 13 residues. Germline-derived CDR1 and CDR2 are SGHDN and FVKESK.

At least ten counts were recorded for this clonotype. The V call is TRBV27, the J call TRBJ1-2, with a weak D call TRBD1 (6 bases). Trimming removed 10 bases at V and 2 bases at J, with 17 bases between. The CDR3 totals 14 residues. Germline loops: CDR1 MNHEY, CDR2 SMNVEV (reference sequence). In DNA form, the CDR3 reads TGTGCCACCTACCCATCCGGGACAAACTATGGCTACACCTTC. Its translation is CATYPSGTNYGYTF.